The clone carrying this T cell receptor beta chain came up once. Its antigen is unknown. This specimen comes from a study of Tregs in tolerant kidney transplant recipients. Overall study findings and caveats: Nucleotide sequences could not be compared across some patients' samples due to primer changes.

The germline V gene has CDR1 DFQATT and CDR2 SNEGSKA (reference sequence). The CDR3 covers 11 residues. J gave up 7 bases and V 4 bases, and 3 bases lay outside the gene matches. Clones were sequenced by immunoSEQ multiplex PCR, and TCRdb holds only the in-frame ones, with some missing. The sample contains 90,000 to 120,000 clones, nearly 90% of which appear only once. The sequence derives from a human donor who received a combined kidney and bone marrow transplant. The sequencing here drew on CD4+ T cells from blood, taken before the transplant. This chain links TRBV20-1 with TRBJ1-2; TRBD1 matches 7 bases. CDR3 region: CSAKSGGGYTF. CDR3 in DNA: TGCAGTGCTAAGTCAGGGGGTGGCTACACCTTC.